Listed below are T cell receptor beta chains from one sample, sequenced in a study of radiotherapy plus CTLA-4 blockade in lung cancer. The table came from immunoSEQ multiplex PCR; TCRdb's copy has only in-frame clones and leaves some out. The sample lists roughly 68,000 clones, around 73% occurring once. Sequencing used peripheral blood, obtained from a patient treated with radiotherapy plus ipilimumab. These receptors all come from a human donor with non-small cell lung cancer who had a complete response to radiotherapy plus ipilimumab. Both conserved end residues are part of each CDR3. Where a row states a size, it is once, few, many or the class of an expanded clone; other rows omit it.

j_call: TRBJ1-2
clone_size: NA
v_call: TRBV19
cdr3_aa: CASIRQGISGYTF

j_call: TRBJ1-5
clone_size: NA
v_call: TRBV19
cdr3_aa: CATFLSQPQHF

j_call: TRBJ2-2
clone_size: NA
v_call: TRBV5-6
cdr3_aa: CASSFSSGGRSGELFF

j_call: TRBJ2-3
clone_size: NA
v_call: TRBV6-5
cdr3_aa: CASRGRLVADTQYF

j_call: TRBJ1-1
clone_size: NA
v_call: TRBV7-9
cdr3_aa: CASSLEHPGTEAFF

j_call: TRBJ1-4
clone_size: NA
v_call: TRBV9
cdr3_aa: CASSRERENEKLFF

j_call: TRBJ2-6
clone_size: few
v_call: TRBV6-4
cdr3_aa: CASSESGRTGFSGANVLTF

j_call: TRBJ1-1
clone_size: once
v_call: TRBV4-3
cdr3_aa: CASSQDFTGRGNTEAFF

j_call: TRBJ1-1
clone_size: NA
v_call: TRBV6-1
cdr3_aa: CASSSTVEAFF

j_call: TRBJ2-7
clone_size: few
v_call: TRBV7-6
cdr3_aa: CASSLFGQGSSYEQYF

j_call: TRBJ2-5
clone_size: once
v_call: TRBV10-2
cdr3_aa: CASRITSSETQYF

j_call: TRBJ1-5
clone_size: few
v_call: TRBV7-8
cdr3_aa: CASSLSTDQPQHF

j_call: TRBJ1-1
clone_size: NA
v_call: TRBV11-2
cdr3_aa: CASSHQGRPNTEAFF

j_call: TRBJ2-1
clone_size: NA
v_call: TRBV7-9
cdr3_aa: CASSLGTSGHNEQFF

j_call: TRBJ1-2
clone_size: NA
v_call: TRBV28
cdr3_aa: CASSSRTYYGYTF

j_call: TRBJ1-1
clone_size: NA
v_call: TRBV7-2
cdr3_aa: CASSLGPQAFF

j_call: TRBJ1-1
clone_size: once
v_call: TRBV5-6
cdr3_aa: CASTYTGPAWLFMNTEAFF

j_call: TRBJ2-3
clone_size: NA
v_call: TRBV5-6
cdr3_aa: CASSSRLGVGDTQYF

j_call: TRBJ1-2
clone_size: NA
v_call: TRBV15
cdr3_aa: CATSRDDVDRGPGGYTF

j_call: TRBJ2-3
clone_size: NA
v_call: TRBV30
cdr3_aa: CAWSDSSTDTQYF

j_call: TRBJ2-2
clone_size: once
v_call: TRBV30
cdr3_aa: CAWKAGGLNGELFF

j_call: TRBJ1-2
clone_size: NA
v_call: TRBV5-6
cdr3_aa: CASNARLGGYGYTF

j_call: TRBJ1-6
clone_size: NA
v_call: TRBV18
cdr3_aa: CASSPLDRDNSPLHF

j_call: TRBJ2-5
clone_size: few
v_call: TRBV6-6
cdr3_aa: CASRISGGRQETQYF

j_call: TRBJ2-1
clone_size: NA
v_call: TRBV11-3
cdr3_aa: CASSLGDLRGEQFF

j_call: TRBJ2-3
clone_size: NA
v_call: TRBV6-5
cdr3_aa: CASSRTSDSTDTQYF

j_call: TRBJ2-3
clone_size: NA
v_call: TRBV11-3
cdr3_aa: CASSSRDYTDTQYF

j_call: TRBJ1-3
clone_size: NA
v_call: TRBV4-1
cdr3_aa: CASSLGQSGNTIYF

j_call: TRBJ1-1
clone_size: medium-sized
v_call: TRBV6-5
cdr3_aa: CASSPSGRVVTEAFF

j_call: TRBJ1-6
clone_size: NA
v_call: TRBV2
cdr3_aa: CASKAPFDSPLHF

j_call: TRBJ2-1
clone_size: NA
v_call: TRBV27
cdr3_aa: CASSQYRGLIYNEQFF

j_call: TRBJ2-1
clone_size: NA
v_call: TRBV27
cdr3_aa: CASSSAGTSSYNEQFF

j_call: TRBJ2-1
clone_size: NA
v_call: TRBV19
cdr3_aa: CASSRGQKTTLYNEQFF

j_call: TRBJ1-3
clone_size: NA
v_call: TRBV19
cdr3_aa: CASSISGNTIYF

j_call: TRBJ2-7
clone_size: few
v_call: TRBV7-2
cdr3_aa: CASSLVLQSEQYF

j_call: TRBJ2-1
clone_size: NA
v_call: TRBV27
cdr3_aa: CASKILGSYNEQFF

j_call: TRBJ1-6
clone_size: NA
v_call: TRBV7-6
cdr3_aa: CASSGGTAYNSPLHF

j_call: TRBJ1-2
clone_size: once
v_call: TRBV2
cdr3_aa: CASSVEVNYGYTF

j_call: TRBJ2-1
clone_size: NA
v_call: TRBV5-1
cdr3_aa: CASSLGALAGVRNEQFF

j_call: TRBJ1-2
clone_size: NA
v_call: TRBV6-1
cdr3_aa: CASLLGQSNYGYTF

j_call: TRBJ1-1
clone_size: NA
v_call: TRBV12-5
cdr3_aa: CASGLTVNTEAFF

j_call: TRBJ2-1
clone_size: NA
v_call: TRBV5-4
cdr3_aa: CASSLGRQGSGEQFF